The 31 T cell receptor beta chains below were found in one sample sequenced in a study of T cells after yellow fever vaccination (dated by TCRdb to about 2019). Library prep was done by 5' RACE. The instrument given in TCRdb is Illumina NovaSeq 6000. The public reads were reprocessed in TCRdb via fastp at Q25 and MiXCR, keeping in-frame beta chains. Merged by CDR3 protein, the rows form single entries marked with the most common genes and DNA. This sample is represented by a few hundred thousand distinct CDR3 sequences; 8.5% to 10% of them were singletons. The biggest ten clones account for around 3.1% of the sample. In light of the paper, this sample's treatment or condition label describes: live attenuated yellow fever vaccine strain. Source: CD4+ T cells sorted from PBMCs, taken 5 days after the yellow fever booster vaccination. These receptor sequences come from a man between 18 and 29 years old who received the YFV17D yellow fever vaccine.

This clonotype turned up a few times. The chain combines TRBV19 with TRBJ2-7; D is unresolved. V lost 4 bases and J lost 5, with 12 bases in between. Germline V lookup: CDR1 LNHDA, CDR2 SQIVND (reference sequence). CDR3 size: 13 residues. The CDR3 reads CASSRSRVHEQYF. The CDR3, as DNA: TGTGCCAGTAGTAGGTCTCGGGTCCACGAGCAGTACTTC.

This clonotype was seen at least ten times. The chain's CDR3 is CSVEGGGDEQFF. CDR3 coding DNA: TGCAGCGTTGAGGGGGGAGGAGATGAGCAGTTCTTC. The chain has TRBV29-1 and TRBJ2-1; D may be TRBD2 (6 bases). The germline V gene has CDR1 SQVTM and CDR2 ANQGSEA. Deletions cut 3 bases from V and 8 bases from J, with 11 bases between. The CDR3 has 12 residues.

The chain uses TRBV18 and TRBJ1-2; TRBD1 aligns across 7 bases. CDR3 length equals 16 residues. In germline, CDR1 is KGHSH, CDR2 LQKENI. V lost 5 bases, J lost 0 bases, and 9 bases stayed unmatched. CDR3 nucleotides: TGTGCCAGCTCAGCGGCTGGGACAGAAACTAACTATGGCTACACCTTC. Encoded protein: CASSAAGTETNYGYTF. The complete variable domain, with remaining parts taken from reference TRBV18 and TRBJ1-2, reads NAGVMQNPRHLVRRRGQEARLRCSPMKGHSHVYWYRQLPEEGLKFMVYLQKENIIDESGMPKERFSAEFPKEGPSILRIQQVVRGDSAAYFCASSAAGTETNYGYTFGSGTRLTVV.

This sequence joins TRBV25-1 and TRBJ2-2, with TRBD1 matching over 7 bases. The CDR3 sequence is 15 residues long. The trim removed 6 bases at V and 2 bases at J, leaving 6 bases unmatched. CDR1 and CDR2 from the germline V gene are MGHDK and SYGVNS. CDR3 in amino acids: CASSSGTDNTGELFF. Written as DNA, the CDR3 is TGTGCCAGCAGCTCCGGGACAGATAACACCGGGGAGCTGTTTTTT.

This clonotype was counted only a few times. The chain uses TRBV6-6 and TRBJ1-2; 7 nucleotides match TRBD1. CDR3 length equals 12 residues. Germline CDR1 is MNHNY and CDR2 is SVGAGI (reference sequence). Trimming at V came to 6 bases and at J to 8 bases, leaving 6 bases not matched to a gene. This CDR3 reads CASSLGQEGYTF. As DNA, the CDR3 is TGTGCCAGCAGCCTCGGACAGGAGGGCTACACCTTC.

This clonotype occurred many times. The V and J genes are TRBV9 and TRBJ2-7, with D unclear. V was clipped by 3 bases and J by 4 bases, with 8 bases between them. CDR3 size: 12 residues. Looked up from germline, CDR1 is SGDLS and CDR2 is YYNGEE. This chain's CDR3 is CASSGLLYEQYF. In DNA form, the CDR3 reads TGTGCCAGCAGCGGCCTCCTTTACGAGCAGTACTTC.

This clonotype showed up just a few times. This chain connects TRBV25-1 to TRBJ1-2, with 11 bases lining up with TRBD1. V trimming: 4 bases; J trimming: 8 bases; junction bases outside the gene matches: 3. CDR3 size: 13 residues. From germline, CDR1 is MGHDK and CDR2 SYGVNS. As DNA, the CDR3 is TGTGCCAGCAGTGCGGGACAGGGGGACGGCTACACCTTC. Residues: CASSAGQGDGYTF.

This clonotype was seen ten or more times. This chain links TRBV7-2 with TRBJ1-1; TRBD1 might be the D (5 bases). Trimming removed 1 base from V and 3 bases from J, with 15 bases in between. Per germline, CDR1 SGHTA and CDR2 FQGNSA. The CDR3 totals 16 residues. DNA of the CDR3: TGTGCCAGCAGCTTAGGGTACAGGACATCGGACACTGAAGCTTTCTTT. Translated: CASSLGYRTSDTEAFF.

This sequence joins TRBV7-8 and TRBJ2-3; no clear D gene. Trimming pared 5 bases from V and 0 bases from J, leaving 15 bases between. Germline lookup yields CDR1 SGHVS and CDR2 FQNEAQ. CDR3 size: 16 residues. Here the CDR3 reads CASSPSLWASTDTQYF. DNA for the CDR3: TGTGCCAGCAGCCCTTCCCTGTGGGCTAGCACAGATACGCAGTATTTT.

The chain is built from TRBV10-2 and TRBJ1-1; a possible D gene is TRBD1 (5 bases). Trimming took off 2 bases at V and 2 bases at J, with 12 bases between the two ends. Germline V gene sequence: CDR1 WSHSY, CDR2 SAAADI. This CDR3 region has 15 residues. CDR3 residues: CASSEGNRFNTEAFF. The CDR3 DNA is TGCGCCAGCAGTGAGGGCAACAGGTTTAACACTGAAGCTTTCTTT.

This rearrangement joins TRBV5-5 to TRBJ2-7, with TRBD1 as a possible D gene (6 bases). The CDR3 runs 14 residues. V lost 2 bases, J lost 1 base, and 10 bases lay in between. Germline lookup yields CDR1 SGHKS and CDR2 YYEKEE (reference sequence). CDR3 DNA: TGTGCCAGCAGCTTTCCGGGACATTCCTACGAGCAGTACGTC. It yields the protein CASSFPGHSYEQYV.

This sequence joins TRBV9 and TRBJ1-6; D possibly corresponds to TRBD1 (6 bases). The V end lost 4 bases, the J end lost 8 bases, and 22 bases lay between the germline ends. Germline V lookup: CDR1 SGDLS, CDR2 YYNGEE. The CDR3 extends over 17 amino acids. The CDR3 region has the DNA TGTGCCAGCAGCCGCCTTTGGGGGGGGCTGGGGGATTCACCCCTCCACTTT. Translation: CASSRLWGGLGDSPLHF.

This clonotype was counted a few times. The chain links TRBV10-3 to TRBJ2-5, with 7 bases that match TRBD2. Looked up from germline, CDR1 is ENHRY and CDR2 is SYGVKD. The CDR3 runs 14 residues. The J segment lost 0 bases and the V segment lost 6 bases, leaving 4 bases of the junction unmatched. CDR3 in amino acids: CAISRGGNQETQYF. The DNA for the CDR3 is TGTGCCATCAGCCGGGGAGGGAACCAAGAGACCCAGTACTTC.

This chain joins TRBV12-3 or TRBV12-4 and TRBJ2-1, with 11 bases aligning to TRBD1. CDR3 length: 15 amino acids. Germline trimming cut 2 bases from V and 6 bases from J; bases unmatched to any gene: 3. The CDR3 protein is CASSLRTGGSNEQFF. The CDR3 bases are TGTGCCAGCAGTTTAAGGACAGGGGGCTCCAATGAGCAGTTCTTC.

This clonotype occurred many times. The V and J genes are TRBV5-1 and TRBJ1-2; TRBD1 matches at 10 bases. Trimming removed 3 bases from V and 6 bases from J; junction bases left unmatched: 2. The CDR3 is 13 amino acids. CDR1 is SGHRS and CDR2 is YFSETQ in the germline V gene. The CDR3, as DNA: TGCGCCAGCAGCTCCGGACAGGGGGATGGCTACACCTTC. Translation: CASSSGQGDGYTF.

The rearrangement uses TRBV12-3 or TRBV12-4 and TRBJ1-1; a possible D gene is TRBD1 (6 bases). Deletions cut 5 bases from V and 3 bases from J, with 13 bases between. This CDR3 spans 14 amino acids. This chain's CDR3 is CASSPRTDHTEAFF. The DNA for the CDR3 is TGTGCCAGCAGTCCAAGGACAGACCACACTGAAGCTTTCTTT.

This clonotype came up many times. V usage is TRBV5-4 and J usage is TRBJ1-1; possibly TRBD1 for D (5 bases). CDR3 length equals 16 residues. The germline V gene encodes CDR1 SGHNT and CDR2 YYREEE (reference sequence). V gave up 4 bases and J gave up 1 base, with 17 bases separating them. The CDR3 DNA reads TGTGCCAGCAGCCCCGACTTGGGACGGACGAACACTGAAGCTTTCTTT. This encodes CASSPDLGRTNTEAFF.

The chain recombines TRBV7-2 with TRBJ2-5; D remains ambiguous. The germline V and J ends were trimmed by 1 base and 0 bases, with 6 bases remaining between them. This CDR3 spans 14 amino acids. Germline V gene data show CDR1 as SGHTA and CDR2 as FQGNSA. CDR3 in DNA: TGTGCCAGCAGCTTAGGAGTCCACCAAGAGACCCAGTACTTC. Translating it yields CASSLGVHQETQYF.

This clonotype showed up many times. The genes are TRBV5-1 and TRBJ2-3; D is possibly TRBD1 or TRBD2 (5 bases each). This CDR3 has 14 residues. V was pared by 4 bases and J by 2 bases, with 11 bases between. Germline values: CDR1 SGHRS, CDR2 YFSETQ. The CDR3 loop reads CASSAPGLTDTQYF. In DNA form, the CDR3 reads TGCGCCAGCAGCGCCCCGGGGCTCACAGATACGCAGTATTTT.

The chain couples TRBV27 to TRBJ1-1, with TRBD1 matching over 8 bases. The CDR3 runs 17 residues. The germline CDR1 and CDR2 sequences are MNHEY and SMNVEV (reference sequence). The ends lost 0 bases at V and 3 bases at J; junction bases unmatched: 9. The CDR3 coding sequence is TGTGCCAGCAGTTTATCGGCAGGACAGGGAAGTTACACTGAAGCTTTCTTT. Its protein is CASSLSAGQGSYTEAFF.

This clonotype was observed at least ten times. The gene calls are TRBV12-3 or TRBV12-4 and TRBJ2-3; D is perhaps TRBD2 (5 bases). Trimming took 8 bases from V and 5 from J, leaving 14 bases between them. CDR3 length: 13 residues. The DNA of the CDR3 is TGTGCCAGCCAGTCCCTAGCCGGAGATACGCAGTATTTT. Its translation is CASQSLAGDTQYF.

This clonotype was counted only a few times. The genes are TRBV9 and TRBJ1-4; D possibly corresponds to TRBD1 (5 bases). Germline CDR1 SGDLS, CDR2 YYNGEE. Deletions cut 4 bases from V and 5 bases from J, with 18 bases between. The CDR3 extends over 16 amino acids. Here the CDR3 DNA reads TGTGCCAGCAGCCCCCAGCCCATGGGGGACAATGAAAAACTGTTTTTT. The encoded protein is CASSPQPMGDNEKLFF.

The chain uses TRBV6-5 and TRBJ2-2, with 8 bases lining up with TRBD2. Germline CDR1 is MNHEY and CDR2 is SVGAGI. Trimming took 6 bases from V and 6 from J; bases not matched to a gene: 12. The CDR3 consists of 16 residues. CDR3 nucleotide sequence: TGTGCCAGCAGCTCCGGGGGGGCCCCTTTATCCGGGGAGCTGTTTTTT. Amino acids: CASSSGGAPLSGELFF.

This clonotype has more than one count but fewer than ten. The rearrangement links TRBV6-1 to TRBJ1-2; TRBD1 is a possible D gene (6 bases). The CDR3 sequence is 12 residues long. V lost 6 bases, J lost 5 bases, and 10 bases lay in between. Germline CDR1 reads MNHNS; CDR2 reads SASEGT. The CDR3 nucleotides are TGTGCCAGCAGGGGGGCGGTTTATGGCTACACCTTC. Protein sequence: CASRGAVYGYTF.

This clonotype was detected a few times. The chain's CDR3 is CASSQGGSQKETQYF. CDR3 nucleotides: TGCGCCAGCAGCCAAGGGGGGAGCCAGAAAGAGACCCAGTACTTC. The rearrangement uses TRBV4-3 and TRBJ2-5; possibly TRBD1 or TRBD2 for D (5 bases each). Trimming took 1 base from V and 3 from J, leaving 12 bases between them. From germline, CDR1 is LGHNA and CDR2 YSLEER. This CDR3 region has 15 residues.

This clonotype has a handful of counts. V and J are TRBV12-3 or TRBV12-4 and TRBJ1-1, with D perhaps TRBD1 (6 bases). CDR3 length: 14 amino acids. Trimming left V 2 bases short and J 2 bases short, with 9 bases between. CDR3 DNA sequence: TGTGCCAGCAGTTTAACAGGGAAAAACACTGAAGCTTTCTTT. Translated: CASSLTGKNTEAFF.

This clonotype was observed many times. This chain uses TRBV3-1 with TRBJ1-4; 7 bases agree with TRBD1. This CDR3 contains 15 residues. Germline values: CDR1 LGHDT, CDR2 YNNKEL (reference sequence). V lost 1 base and J lost 3; bases outside the gene matches: 2. CDR3 bases: TGTGCCAGCAGCCAAGGGCAGGGGGCTAATGAAAAACTGTTTTTT. Its protein is CASSQGQGANEKLFF.

This clonotype was counted between two and nine times. The chain links TRBV3-1 to TRBJ2-3; D is possibly TRBD1 (6 bases). CDR1 is LGHDT and CDR2 is YNNKEL in the germline V gene (reference sequence). The CDR3 consists of 11 residues. The CDR3 nucleotides read TGTGGGTCAGGGGGCACAGATACGCAGTATTTT. It yields the protein CGSGGTDTQYF.

This clonotype occurred a few times. The chain recombines TRBV7-2 with TRBJ2-5; 10 positions match TRBD2. The trim removed 1 base at V and 3 bases at J, leaving 8 bases unmatched. The CDR3 sequence is 17 residues long. Germline values: CDR1 SGHTA, CDR2 FQGNSA. The CDR3 spells CASSLEFGLAGEETQYF. CDR3 DNA sequence: TGTGCCAGCAGCTTAGAATTCGGGCTAGCGGGGGAAGAGACCCAGTACTTC.

The chain has TRBV4-1 and TRBJ2-7; TRBD1 is a possible D gene (5 bases). Germline values: CDR1 MGHRA, CDR2 YSYEKL. The V end lost 0 bases, the J end lost 11 bases, and 14 bases lay between the germline ends. The CDR3 contains 13 residues. The CDR3 DNA follows: TGCGCCAGCAGCCAAGATTGGGGCAGCCAAGAGTACTTC. Encoded protein: CASSQDWGSQEYF.

This clonotype was seen repeatedly, ten times or more. The V call is TRBV9, the J call TRBJ1-3; TRBD1 might be the D (5 bases). The germline V gene encodes CDR1 SGDLS and CDR2 YYNGEE. The CDR3 runs to 14 residues. The V end was cut by 0 bases, the J end by 4 bases, with 8 bases between. The CDR3: CASSVDQGGNTIYF. CDR3 in DNA: TGTGCCAGCAGCGTAGACCAGGGCGGAAACACCATATATTTT.